These 21 T cell receptor beta chains originate from one sample sequenced in a study of shared clonotypes between healthy human individuals. The protocol was immunoSEQ multiplex PCR, while the TCRdb copy is restricted to in-frame clones and leaves out a portion. Altogether roughly 770,000 clones are present, about 96% being singletons, with the ten largest covering 0.2% to 0.25%. Only CD45RO-negative cells positively selected for CCR7 counted as naive CD8 cells, so terminally differentiated effector memory CD45RA+ cells were excluded. The specimen was naive CD8+ T cells sorted from blood. The receptor source for this set is a young man in good health.

The chain couples TRBV6-1 to TRBJ2-3, with 12 bases matching TRBD2. After removal of 0 bases from V and 6 bases from J, the junction contained 7 bases not matched to a gene. CDR1 and CDR2 (germline): MNHNS, SASEGT. The CDR3 runs to 17 residues. As DNA, the CDR3 is TGTGCCAGCAGTGAAGCAGGACTAGCGGGACCCCGGGATACGCAGTATTTT. As protein: CASSEAGLAGPRDTQYF.

V and J are TRBV27 and TRBJ2-1; 10 bases map to TRBD2. Germline CDR1 and CDR2: MNHEY and SMNVEV (reference sequence). The CDR3 covers 16 residues. V was clipped by 5 bases and J by 6 bases; unmatched bases: 10. The CDR3 region is CASSTLTSGRSNEQFF. DNA for the CDR3: TGTGCCAGCAGTACCCTGACTAGCGGGCGGTCCAATGAGCAGTTCTTC.

In its sample, this clone was seen once. The chain employs TRBV5-8 and TRBJ2-1; the match to TRBD2 covers 11 bases. The CDR3 runs to 15 residues. CDR1 is SGHTS and CDR2 is YDEGEE in the germline V gene. V lost 0 bases to trimming and J lost 5 bases; unmatched junction nucleotides: 1. The CDR3 DNA follows: TGTGCCAGCAGCTTGGGACTAGCGGGGAACAATGAGCAGTTCTTC. It is translated as CASSLGLAGNNEQFF.

V and J are TRBV29-1 and TRBJ2-7; 7 nucleotides line up with TRBD1. The germline CDR1 and CDR2 sequences are SQVTM and ANQGSEA. This CDR3 has 13 amino acids. V lost 6 bases to trimming and J lost 2 bases; unmatched junction nucleotides: 7. CDR3 coding DNA: TGCAGCGTAGAGACAGGACAGGCCTACGAGCAGTACTTC. This gives the protein CSVETGQAYEQYF.

The chain is built from TRBV2 and TRBJ2-7; 9 bases are a match to TRBD1. The CDR3 has 16 amino acids. CDR1 is SNHLY, CDR2 FYNNEI, per germline. V was pared by 6 bases and J by 6 bases, with 15 bases of the junction left unmatched. This CDR3 reads CASSFSETGGYSEQYF. The CDR3 DNA reads TGTGCCAGCAGCTTTTCCGAGACAGGGGGTTATTCCGAGCAGTACTTC. Variable domain in full (rest from reference TRBV2 and TRBJ2-7): EPEVTQTPSHQVTQMGQEVILRCVPISNHLYFYWYRQILGQKVEFLVSFYNNEISEKSEIFDDQFSVERPDGSNFTLKIRSTKLEDSAMYFCASSFSETGGYSEQYFGPGTRLTVT.

DNA of the CDR3: TGTGCCAGCAGCGGGGGGACAGGGTTTAGCAATCAGCCCCAGCATTTT. Protein product: CASSGGTGFSNQPQHF. V gene TRBV5-6 combines with J gene TRBJ1-5; 9 nucleotides match TRBD1. The CDR3 totals 16 residues. Germline values: CDR1 SGHDT, CDR2 YYEEEE. V lost 4 bases, J lost 0 bases, and 5 bases stayed unmatched.

This sequence joins TRBV19 and TRBJ1-3, with D perhaps TRBD1 (5 bases). Deletions cut 7 bases from V and 0 bases from J, with 13 bases between. The CDR3 is made up of 15 amino acids. CDR1 LNHDA and CDR2 SQIVND come from the germline V gene (reference sequence). CDR3 coding DNA: TGTGCCAGTACTTGGGACTTTAGCTCTGGAAACACCATATATTTT. Translating gives CASTWDFSSGNTIYF.

The chain uses TRBV27 and TRBJ2-3, with D unclear. V shed 7 bases and J shed 2 bases, with 7 bases lying between them. The germline gives CDR1 MNHEY, CDR2 SMNVEV (reference sequence). The CDR3 contains 12 residues. This CDR3 reads CASTGVTDTQYF. DNA for the CDR3: TGTGCCAGCACTGGGGTCACAGATACGCAGTATTTT.

This rearrangement joins TRBV28 to TRBJ2-2; no definite D call. Germline-derived CDR1 and CDR2 are MDHEN and SYDVKM. The CDR3 extends over 13 amino acids. V lost 7 bases, J lost 2 bases, and 8 bases lay in between. The CDR3 loop is CASKKGNTGELFF. CDR3 nucleotides: TGTGCCAGCAAGAAGGGTAACACCGGGGAGCTGTTTTTT.

For this clone: Within the sample, other DNA sequences also encode this same CDR3. V is TRBV29-1 and J is TRBJ2-7; no clear D. This CDR3 is built from 12 residues. V was pared by 4 bases and J by 2 bases, with 9 bases between. CDR1 and CDR2 from the germline V gene are SQVTM and ANQGSEA. CDR3 region: CSVVGDAYEQYF. The CDR3 DNA follows: TGCAGCGTTGTTGGTGATGCCTACGAGCAGTACTTC.

The chain has TRBV9 and TRBJ2-1; D possibly corresponds to TRBD1 (6 bases). The CDR3 loop spans 16 amino acids. Germline-derived CDR1 and CDR2 are SGDLS and YYNGEE. Trimming pared 4 bases from V and 4 bases from J, leaving 18 bases between. The DNA of the CDR3 is TGTGCCAGCAGCCCCTGGACAGTCTCCTTGTACAATGAGCAGTTCTTC. It codes for CASSPWTVSLYNEQFF.

V gene TRBV5-6 combines with J gene TRBJ2-1; 9 bases align to TRBD2. CDR1 is SGHDT, CDR2 YYEEEE, per germline. The V and J ends lost 3 bases and 0 bases, in that order; junction bases with no gene match: 10. CDR3 length: 18 residues. The CDR3 DNA is TGTGCCAGCAGCTGGGACGGAGCGGGAGGTAGCTCCTACAATGAGCAGTTCTTC. The encoded protein is CASSWDGAGGSSYNEQFF.

The DNA for the CDR3 is TGTGCCAGCAGCCAAGATCCGCTGGACAGTAGCACAGATACGCAGTATTTT. It yields the protein CASSQDPLDSSTDTQYF. This sequence joins TRBV4-2 and TRBJ2-3; D may be TRBD1 (6 bases). Germline V CDR1 and CDR2: LGHNA, YNFKEQ. The CDR3 extends over 17 amino acids. Trimming removed 0 bases at V and 0 bases at J, with 13 bases between.

A word on this clone: The same CDR3 arises from other DNA sequences in this sample as well. The rearrangement uses TRBV7-9 and TRBJ2-1; TRBD2 matches 7 bases. The CDR3 has 14 amino acids. V dropped 3 bases and J dropped 4; count of bases not matched to a gene: 3. From germline, CDR1 is SEHNR and CDR2 FQNEAQ (reference sequence). CDR3 in amino acids: CASSFRAGYNEQFF. The CDR3 nucleotides read TGTGCCAGCAGCTTTCGAGCGGGGTACAATGAGCAGTTCTTC.

The chain couples TRBV5-4 to TRBJ1-1; D unresolved. Germline CDR1 reads SGHNT; CDR2 reads YYREEE (reference sequence). Trimming shortened V by 1 base and J by 5 bases, and 6 bases separated the two germline ends. CDR3 length: 12 residues. CDR3 region: CASSLTATEAFF. The DNA for the CDR3 is TGTGCCAGCAGCTTGACAGCAACTGAAGCTTTCTTT.

The gene calls are TRBV5-4 and TRBJ2-7; no firm D call. Germline CDR1 SGHNT, CDR2 YYREEE (reference sequence). V lost 0 bases and J 5 bases, leaving 9 bases between the germline ends. There are 13 residues in the CDR3. CDR3 nucleotide sequence: TGTGCCAGCAGCTTGGTCCCTGGAGACGAGCAGTACTTC. It encodes CASSLVPGDEQYF.

The chain combines TRBV11-2 with TRBJ1-1; 10 bases line up with TRBD1. Per germline, CDR1 SGHAT and CDR2 FQNNGV. This CDR3 comprises 15 residues. The V gene end was trimmed by 5 bases and the J gene end by 4 bases; junction bases not matched to a gene: 7. In DNA form, the CDR3 reads TGTGCCAGCAGCCCAGGACAGGGGGGAGCCACTGAAGCTTTCTTT. Translated: CASSPGQGGATEAFF.

The chain uses TRBV15 and TRBJ2-7, with D possibly being TRBD1 (5 bases). From germline, CDR1 is LNHNV and CDR2 YYDKDF (reference sequence). V was cut by 6 bases and J by 3 bases, with 12 bases left in between. The CDR3 is made up of 13 amino acids. As DNA, the CDR3 is TGTGCCACCAGTGGGGCGGCCAACTACGAGCAGTACTTC. Translation: CATSGAANYEQYF.

This sequence joins TRBV14 and TRBJ2-1; D gene uncertain. Germline CDR1 SGHDN, CDR2 FVKESK. CDR3 length equals 15 residues. V lost 6 bases, J lost 3 bases, and 15 bases lay in between. CDR3 sequence: CASSPFAVYYNEQFF. CDR3 coding DNA: TGTGCCAGCAGTCCCTTTGCGGTTTACTACAATGAGCAGTTCTTC. The full variable domain, completed using reference TRBV14 and TRBJ2-1, is EAGVTQFPSHSVIEKGQTVTLRCDPISGHDNLYWYRRVMGKEIKFLLHFVKESKQDESGMPNNRFLAERTGGTYSTLKVQPAELEDSGVYFCASSPFAVYYNEQFFGPGTRLTVL.

The rearrangement joins TRBV6-4 to TRBJ2-7; D unclear. The CDR3 has 12 amino acids. Trimming left V 8 bases short and J 2 bases short, with 10 bases between. Germline values: CDR1 MRHNA, CDR2 SNTAGT. The CDR3 sequence: CASFPDAYEQYF. CDR3 nucleotide sequence: TGTGCCAGCTTCCCAGATGCCTACGAGCAGTACTTC.

The CDR3 bases are TGTGCCAGCAGCCCTTCCGGGAGGGGCTACGAGCAGTACTTC. Residues: CASSPSGRGYEQYF. The J gene is TRBJ2-7, the V gene TRBV27; 8 bases map to TRBD2. The CDR3 spans 14 residues. Germline CDR1 MNHEY, CDR2 SMNVEV (reference sequence). Trimming removed 6 bases from V and 3 bases from J; junction bases left unmatched: 7.